In this sample, the clone carrying this TCR beta chain turned up once. As yet, its antigen is unknown. These data belong to a study of radiotherapy plus CTLA-4 blockade in lung cancer. Notes on the study in general: After radiotherapy and ipilimumab, tumor-derived clones expanded in peripheral blood.

The method was immunoSEQ multiplex PCR; TCRdb's version includes in-frame clones alone and lacks a portion of them. The sample has over 75,000 clones, around 82% seen once. Trimming took 1 base from V and 0 from J, leaving 13 bases between them. CDR1 is GTSNPN and CDR2 is SVGIG in the germline V gene (reference sequence). The CDR3 is 15 residues long. Those patients who had chemo-refractory metastatic non-small-cell lung cancer were given focal radiation along with CTLA-4 blockade through ipilimumab. The source is a human donor with non-small cell lung cancer who had stable disease on radiotherapy plus ipilimumab. The J gene is TRBJ2-7, the V gene TRBV30; TRBD1 is a possible D gene (6 bases). Sequenced material: peripheral blood, taken from a patient treated with radiotherapy plus ipilimumab. The CDR3 here is CAWSEGVAHSYEQYF. The CDR3 nucleotides read TGTGCCTGGAGTGAGGGGGTAGCGCACTCCTACGAGCAGTACTTC.